Following are 6 T cell receptor beta chains from one sample sequenced in a study of T cell responses to AZD1222 COVID-19 vaccine. Sequencing was performed with immunoSEQ multiplex PCR; in TCRdb, only in-frame clones are kept and a portion is missing. Of 75,000 or so clones listed, 80% to 95% were seen once; the top ten hold about 29%. This sample comprised peripheral blood, obtained 28 days after the second AZD1222 dose. The origin of the receptors is an adult who received the AZD1222 COVID-19 vaccine.

The V call is TRBV25-1, the J call TRBJ2-7; the match to TRBD2 covers 9 bases. This CDR3 is 13 amino acids long. Germline V gene lookup returns CDR1 MGHDK and CDR2 SYGVNS. The V and J ends lost 6 bases and 7 bases, in that order; junction bases with no gene match: 7. DNA of the CDR3: TGTGCCAGCAGAAGTAGCGGGAGTTGGGAGCAGTACTTC. Protein: CASRSSGSWEQYF.

This chain uses TRBV28 with TRBJ2-3; 8 bases fit TRBD1. The V gene end was trimmed by 8 bases and the J gene end by 2 bases; junction bases not matched to a gene: 12. CDR3 length: 16 amino acids. Looked up from germline, CDR1 is MDHEN and CDR2 is SYDVKM. CDR3 DNA sequence: TGTGCCAGCCAAGAGCGACAGGGGTGGGCCACAGATACGCAGTATTTT. Protein product: CASQERQGWATDTQYF.

This clone was recorded only once. This chain links TRBV15 with TRBJ2-7; TRBD2 agrees at 11 bases. The CDR3 length is 17 residues. With V trimmed by 1 base and J by 2 bases, 7 bases remained unmatched. Germline V gene lookup returns CDR1 LNHNV and CDR2 YYDKDF (reference sequence). The CDR3 nucleotides read TGTGCCACCAGCAGAGCCCTGGATAGCGGGAGGGCCTACGAGCAGTACTTC. Amino acids: CATSRALDSGRAYEQYF.

J is TRBJ2-5 and V is TRBV7-2; 14 positions agree with TRBD2. The V and J ends lost 5 bases and 7 bases, in that order; junction bases with no gene match: 6. This CDR3 comprises 15 residues. The germline V gene encodes CDR1 SGHTA and CDR2 FQGNSA. The CDR3 region is CASSLGLAGVGTQYF. The CDR3 DNA is TGTGCCAGCAGCCTGGGACTAGCGGGAGTCGGGACCCAGTACTTC.

For this clone: The sample has other DNA sequences that encode this CDR3 too. J is TRBJ1-5 and V is TRBV19; 11 bases align to TRBD1. The CDR3 is made up of 13 amino acids. Per the germline V gene, CDR1 is LNHDA and CDR2 is SQIVND (reference sequence). V dropped 7 bases and J dropped 7; count of bases not matched to a gene: 3. The CDR3 region has the DNA TGTGCCAGTACAGGGACAGGGGGGCAGCCCCAGCATTTT. Protein product: CASTGTGGQPQHF.

The chain links TRBV6-5 to TRBJ1-2; D perhaps matches TRBD1 (5 bases). The CDR3 loop spans 13 amino acids. The germline gives CDR1 MNHEY, CDR2 SVGAGI. Trimming took 6 bases from V and 8 from J, leaving 16 bases between them. CDR3 nucleotides: TGTGCCAGCAGGCCCGGGGGGGGTTTCGGCTACACCTTC. It is translated as CASRPGGGFGYTF.